The rows below give T cell receptor beta chains drawn from one sample of a study of blood T cell repertoires in COVID-19. Sequencing was performed with immunoSEQ multiplex PCR; in TCRdb, only in-frame clones are kept and a portion is missing. The sample records under 200,000 clones, roughly three quarters being singletons. The sequenced material came from peripheral blood. These receptors were obtained from a woman aged 40 to 55 with COVID-19, enrolled during active disease. The CDR3 runs from the conserved cysteine through the conserved F or W. The D gene is left open where the match is weak. Only part of the rows carry a size: once, few, many, or a class if the clone is expanded.

j_call,cdr3_length,d_call,clone_size,v_call,cdr3_aa,cdr3_nt
TRBJ2-5,15,NA,NA,TRBV5-1,CASSLGDNYRETQYF,TGCGCCAGCAGCTTGGGGGACAACTATCGAGAGACCCAGTACTTC
TRBJ2-3,18,TRBD2,NA,TRBV6-1,CASSERGLGGGPTDTQYF,TGTGCCAGCAGTGAACGGGGACTAGGGGGGGGGCCGACAGATACGCAGTATTTT
TRBJ1-2,15,TRBD1,few,TRBV3-1/TRBV3-2,CASSHRDRGDYGYTF,TGTGCCAGCAGCCACCGGGACAGGGGGGATTATGGCTACACCTTC
TRBJ2-1,14,NA,once,TRBV7-6,CASSSTDGDNEQFF,TGTGCCAGCAGCTCTACGGACGGGGACAATGAGCAGTTCTTC
TRBJ2-1,15,TRBD2,NA,TRBV27,CASSFQVAGQGEQFF,TGTGCCAGCAGTTTTCAGGTAGCGGGGCAGGGTGAGCAGTTCTTC
TRBJ1-5,15,TRBD1,few,TRBV2,CASGLDRDGNQPQHF,TGTGCCAGCGGACTCGACAGGGATGGGAATCAGCCCCAGCATTTT
TRBJ2-7,17,TRBD1,NA,TRBV5-1,CASSLALLGTGAYEQYF,TGCGCCAGCAGCTTGGCCCTTTTGGGGACAGGGGCCTACGAGCAGTACTTC
TRBJ2-3,15,TRBD1,once,TRBV6-5,CASTPGTGRTDTQYF,TGTGCCAGCACCCCCGGGACAGGGCGCACAGATACGCAGTATTTT
TRBJ2-1,18,TRBD2,NA,TRBV6-1,CASSDLLAGDVGYNEQFF,TGTGCCAGCAGTGACCTACTAGCGGGAGATGTCGGATATAATGAGCAGTTCTTC
TRBJ2-3,19,NA,NA,TRBV4-2,CASSQDFKVGVLLEGTQYF,TGTGCCAGCAGCCAAGATTTTAAGGTGGGCGTACTCCTAGAGGGTACGCAGTATTTT
TRBJ2-3,14,NA,NA,TRBV5-5,CASSLGQYTDTQYF,TGTGCCAGCAGCTTGGGTCAGTACACAGATACGCAGTATTTT
TRBJ1-2,11,NA,NA,TRBV6-5,CASGRQYGYTF,TGTGCCAGCGGACGACAGTATGGCTACACCTTC
TRBJ1-1,16,NA,NA,TRBV6-1,CASSEALGALNTEAFF,TGTGCCAGCAGTGAAGCGTTGGGGGCCCTGAACACTGAAGCTTTCTTT
TRBJ1-3,14,NA,NA,TRBV7-9,CASSRASSGNTIYF,TGTGCCAGCAGCAGGGCCAGCTCTGGAAACACCATATATTTT
TRBJ2-5,18,NA,NA,TRBV7-3,CASSPGPRDIISQETQYF,TGTGCCAGCAGCCCAGGACCAAGGGACATTATATCCCAAGAGACCCAGTACTTC
TRBJ2-2,15,NA,NA,TRBV9,CASSVDSGNTGELFF,TGTGCCAGCAGCGTAGACAGCGGTAACACCGGGGAGCTGTTTTTT
TRBJ2-1,15,TRBD2,many,TRBV2,CASGSLAGANNEQFF,TGTGCCAGCGGAAGTCTAGCGGGCGCAAACAATGAGCAGTTCTTC
TRBJ1-4,14,NA,NA,TRBV15,CATSNRVVNEKLFF,TGTGCCACCAGCAACAGGGTTGTGAATGAAAAACTGTTTTTT
TRBJ2-7,14,TRBD1,NA,TRBV15,CATSIYQGANEQYF,TGTGCCACCAGCATCTATCAGGGGGCCAACGAGCAGTACTTC
TRBJ2-2,15,TRBD2,NA,TRBV29-1,CSVGKLAANTGELFF,TGCAGCGTTGGAAAACTAGCGGCGAACACCGGGGAGCTGTTTTTT
TRBJ2-5,14,NA,once,TRBV30,CAWSVAWLAETQYF,TGTGCCTGGAGTGTAGCGTGGCTAGCGGAGACCCAGTACTTC
TRBJ2-5,18,TRBD1,NA,TRBV5-1,CASSLFPGTGMTGETQYF,TGCGCCAGCAGCTTGTTCCCAGGGACAGGGATGACGGGGGAGACCCAGTACTTC
TRBJ1-3,13,NA,NA,TRBV2,CASSTGEENTIYF,TGTGCCAGCAGTACAGGAGAGGAAAACACCATATATTTT
TRBJ2-1,16,TRBD2,NA,TRBV11-2,CASSLVAGGSYNEQFF,TGTGCCAGCAGCTTAGTAGCGGGAGGCTCGTACAATGAGCAGTTCTTC
TRBJ2-2,13,TRBD1,once,TRBV29-1,CSVDRGGTGELFF,TGCAGCGTCGACAGGGGCGGAACCGGGGAGCTGTTTTTT
TRBJ1-2,12,NA,NA,TRBV19,CASSPSLWGYTF,TGTGCCAGTAGTCCCTCCCTATGGGGCTACACCTTC
TRBJ2-2,13,NA,NA,TRBV18,CASSPVDTGELFF,TGTGCCAGCTCACCAGTAGACACCGGGGAGCTGTTTTTT
TRBJ2-1,15,NA,NA,TRBV10-3,CAIQQGGSSYNEQFF,TGTGCCATCCAACAGGGAGGGAGCTCCTACAATGAGCAGTTCTTC
TRBJ2-7,15,TRBD1,NA,TRBV6-5,CATKVGTGSSYEQYF,TGTGCCACAAAGGTCGGGACAGGGTCCTCCTACGAGCAGTACTTC
TRBJ2-5,14,NA,NA,TRBV7-8,CASSLGSIQETQYF,TGTGCCAGCAGCTTAGGGAGTATCCAAGAGACCCAGTACTTC
TRBJ2-1,12,NA,NA,TRBV12-3/TRBV12-4,CASSFGHSEQFF,TGTGCCAGCAGTTTTGGGCACTCTGAGCAGTTCTTC
TRBJ2-5,15,NA,NA,TRBV5-1,CASSLDSGSQETQYF,TGCGCCAGCAGCTTAGATTCAGGGTCCCAAGAGACCCAGTACTTC
TRBJ1-3,14,NA,NA,TRBV18,CASSPDTAGNTIYF,TGTGCCAGCTCACCGGACACGGCCGGAAACACCATATATTTT
TRBJ2-7,14,NA,NA,TRBV10-3,CAISVDISSYEQYF,TGTGCCATCAGTGTGGACATTTCAAGCTACGAGCAGTACTTC
TRBJ2-7,11,NA,NA,TRBV30,CAWSNSHEQYF,TGTGCCTGGAGTAACAGCCACGAGCAGTACTTC
TRBJ2-5,15,TRBD1,NA,TRBV7-2,CASSLRPDRGETQYF,TGTGCCAGCAGCTTACGGCCGGACAGGGGAGAGACCCAGTACTTC
TRBJ1-6,15,NA,once,TRBV5-4,CASSLARQNNSPLHF,TGTGCCAGCAGCTTGGCCCGCCAGAATAATTCACCCCTCCACTTT
TRBJ2-5,15,NA,NA,TRBV7-2,CASTRGRTLQETQYF,TGTGCCAGCACCCGGGGGAGGACCCTTCAAGAGACCCAGTACTTC
TRBJ2-5,16,NA,NA,TRBV6-4,CASSDSRRGPQETQYF,TGTGCCAGCAGTGACTCTAGGCGGGGCCCCCAAGAGACCCAGTACTTC
TRBJ2-3,16,TRBD2,once,TRBV28,CASSRTSGKWGDTQYF,TGTGCCAGCAGCCGGACTAGCGGGAAGTGGGGAGATACGCAGTATTTT
TRBJ2-5,13,NA,NA,TRBV24-1,CATSDGAGETQYF,TGTGCCACCAGTGACGGGGCGGGGGAGACCCAGTACTTC
TRBJ2-7,14,TRBD1,NA,TRBV18,CASSPGQGAYEQYF,TGTGCCAGCTCACCAGGACAGGGGGCCTACGAGCAGTACTTC
TRBJ2-3,15,TRBD2,NA,TRBV11-3,CASSLGLAGPDTQYF,TGTGCCAGCAGCTTAGGGCTAGCGGGGCCAGATACGCAGTATTTT
TRBJ1-5,15,TRBD1,NA,TRBV27,CASNPGTGEGQPQHF,TGTGCCAGCAACCCTGGGACAGGGGAGGGTCAGCCCCAGCATTTT
TRBJ2-7,15,TRBD1,NA,TRBV7-9,CASSLLGQGKGEQYF,TGTGCCAGCAGCCTCCTGGGACAGGGGAAAGGGGAGCAGTACTTC
TRBJ2-5,16,TRBD2,NA,TRBV5-1,CASSLGLLAGKETQYF,TGCGCCAGCAGCTTGGGCCTACTAGCGGGGAAAGAGACCCAGTACTTC
TRBJ2-7,14,NA,NA,TRBV5-4,CASSVTTKGYEQYF,TGTGCCAGCAGCGTGACGACTAAAGGGTACGAGCAGTACTTC